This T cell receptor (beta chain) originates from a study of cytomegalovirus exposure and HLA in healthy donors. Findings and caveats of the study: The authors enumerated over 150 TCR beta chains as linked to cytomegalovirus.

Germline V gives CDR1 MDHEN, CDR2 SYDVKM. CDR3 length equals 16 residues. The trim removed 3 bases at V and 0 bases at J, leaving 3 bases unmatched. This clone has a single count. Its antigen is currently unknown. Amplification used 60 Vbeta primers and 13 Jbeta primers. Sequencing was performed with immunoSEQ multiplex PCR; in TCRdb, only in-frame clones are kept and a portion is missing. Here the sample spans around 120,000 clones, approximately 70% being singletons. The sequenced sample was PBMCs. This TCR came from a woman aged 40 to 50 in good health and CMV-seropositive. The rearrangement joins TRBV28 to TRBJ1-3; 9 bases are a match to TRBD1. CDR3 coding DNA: TGTGCCAGCAGTTTGACAGGGGGACTCTCTGGAAACACCATATATTTT. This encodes CASSLTGGLSGNTIYF.